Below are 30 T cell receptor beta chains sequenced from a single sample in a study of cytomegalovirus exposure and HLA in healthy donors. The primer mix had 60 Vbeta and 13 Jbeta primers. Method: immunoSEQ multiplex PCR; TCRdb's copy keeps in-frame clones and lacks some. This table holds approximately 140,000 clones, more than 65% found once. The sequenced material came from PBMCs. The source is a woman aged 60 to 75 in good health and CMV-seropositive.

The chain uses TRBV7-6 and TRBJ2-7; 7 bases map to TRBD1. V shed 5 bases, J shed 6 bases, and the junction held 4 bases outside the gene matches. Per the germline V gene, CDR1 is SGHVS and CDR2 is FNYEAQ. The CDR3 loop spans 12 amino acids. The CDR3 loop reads CASSTGQVEQYF. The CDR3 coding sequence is TGTGCCAGCAGCACAGGACAGGTCGAGCAGTACTTC.

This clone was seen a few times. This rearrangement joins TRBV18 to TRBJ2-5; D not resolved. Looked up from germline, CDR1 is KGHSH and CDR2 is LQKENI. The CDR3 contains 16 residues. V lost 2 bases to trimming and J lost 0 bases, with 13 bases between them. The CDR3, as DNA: TGTGCCAGCTCACCAACCCGTAGTTCGTACCAAGAGACCCAGTACTTC. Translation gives CASSPTRSSYQETQYF.

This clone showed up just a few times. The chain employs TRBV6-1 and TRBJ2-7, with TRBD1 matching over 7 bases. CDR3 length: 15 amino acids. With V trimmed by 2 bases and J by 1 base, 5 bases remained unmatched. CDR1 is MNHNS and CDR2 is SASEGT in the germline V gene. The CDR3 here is CASSEYPGGSYEQYF. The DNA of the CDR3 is TGTGCCAGCAGTGAATATCCAGGGGGTTCCTACGAGCAGTACTTC.

The CDR3 DNA sequence: TGTGCCAGCAGCGTGGGAGGGCAGAACTATGGCTACACCTTC. Its translation: CASSVGGQNYGYTF. The genes are TRBV11-2 and TRBJ1-2, with D unresolved. Germline loops: CDR1 SGHAT, CDR2 FQNNGV. Trimming cost V 5 bases and J 2 bases, with 12 bases left between them. The CDR3 has 14 amino acids.

Written as DNA, the CDR3 is TGTGCCAGCAGCGCTCGACAGGGCATGGAAGCTTTCTTT. This translates into CASSARQGMEAFF. The V gene is TRBV7-6, the J gene TRBJ1-1; TRBD1 aligns across 7 bases. Unmatched junction bases numbered 8, after V lost 5 bases and J lost 8 bases. The CDR3 runs to 13 residues. Germline CDR1 is SGHVS and CDR2 is FNYEAQ.

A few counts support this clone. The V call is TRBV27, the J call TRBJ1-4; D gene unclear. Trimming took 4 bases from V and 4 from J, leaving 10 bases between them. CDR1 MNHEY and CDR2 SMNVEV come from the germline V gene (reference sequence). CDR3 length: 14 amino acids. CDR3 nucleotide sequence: TGTGCCAGCAGTTACCCGGGTAGTAATGAAAAACTGTTTTTT. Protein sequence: CASSYPGSNEKLFF.

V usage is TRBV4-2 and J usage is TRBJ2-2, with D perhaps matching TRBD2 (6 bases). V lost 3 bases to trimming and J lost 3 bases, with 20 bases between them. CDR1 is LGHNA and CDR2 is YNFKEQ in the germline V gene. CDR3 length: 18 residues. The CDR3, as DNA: TGTGCCAGCAGCCACTCAGCCCCTGGTTGGGGGGACACCGGGGAGCTGTTTTTT. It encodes CASSHSAPGWGDTGELFF.

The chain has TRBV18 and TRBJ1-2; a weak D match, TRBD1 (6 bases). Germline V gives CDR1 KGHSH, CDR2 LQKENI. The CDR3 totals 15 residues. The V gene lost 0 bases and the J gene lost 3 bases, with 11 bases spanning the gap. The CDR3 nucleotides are TGTGCCAGCTCACCACCGGCAGGGGTTGACTATGGCTACACCTTC. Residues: CASSPPAGVDYGYTF.

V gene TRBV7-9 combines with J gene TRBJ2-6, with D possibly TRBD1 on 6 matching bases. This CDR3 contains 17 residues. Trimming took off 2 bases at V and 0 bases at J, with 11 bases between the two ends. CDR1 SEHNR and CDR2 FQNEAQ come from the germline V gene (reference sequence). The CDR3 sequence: CASSLRQDTSGANVLTF. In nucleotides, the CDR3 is TGTGCCAGCAGCTTAAGACAGGATACCTCTGGGGCCAACGTCCTGACTTTC.

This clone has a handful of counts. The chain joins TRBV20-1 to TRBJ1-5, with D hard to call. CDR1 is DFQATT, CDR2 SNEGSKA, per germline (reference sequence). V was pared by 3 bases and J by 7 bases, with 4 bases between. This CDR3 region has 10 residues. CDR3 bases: TGCAGTGCTAGGGGCCAGCCCCAGCATTTT. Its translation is CSARGQPQHF.

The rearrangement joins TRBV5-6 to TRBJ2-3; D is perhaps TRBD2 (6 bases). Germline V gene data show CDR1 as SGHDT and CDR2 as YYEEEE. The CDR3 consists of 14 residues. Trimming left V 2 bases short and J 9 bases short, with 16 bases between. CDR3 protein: CASSFVEGLGTQYF. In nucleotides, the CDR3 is TGTGCCAGCAGCTTCGTGGAGGGGCTGGGGACGCAGTATTTT.

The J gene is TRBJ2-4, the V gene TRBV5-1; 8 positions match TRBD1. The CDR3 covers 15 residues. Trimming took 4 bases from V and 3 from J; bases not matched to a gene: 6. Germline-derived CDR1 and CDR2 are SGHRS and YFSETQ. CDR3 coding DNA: TGCGCCAGCAGCCCGCCCGGGACAGGCAAAAACATTCAGTACTTC. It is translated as CASSPPGTGKNIQYF.

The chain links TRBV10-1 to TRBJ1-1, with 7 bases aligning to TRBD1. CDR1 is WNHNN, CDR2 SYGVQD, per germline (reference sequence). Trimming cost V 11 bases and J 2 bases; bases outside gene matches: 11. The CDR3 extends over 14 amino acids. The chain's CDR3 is CAPRAQGPNTEAFF. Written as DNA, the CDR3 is TGCGCCCCCAGGGCACAGGGGCCAAACACTGAAGCTTTCTTT.

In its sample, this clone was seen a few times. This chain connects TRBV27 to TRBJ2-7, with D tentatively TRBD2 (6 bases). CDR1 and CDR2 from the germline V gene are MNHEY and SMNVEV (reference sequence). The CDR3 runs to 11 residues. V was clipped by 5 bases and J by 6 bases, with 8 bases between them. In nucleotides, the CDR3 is TGTGCCAGCAGTCCCGGGGGCGAGCAGTACTTC. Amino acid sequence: CASSPGGEQYF.

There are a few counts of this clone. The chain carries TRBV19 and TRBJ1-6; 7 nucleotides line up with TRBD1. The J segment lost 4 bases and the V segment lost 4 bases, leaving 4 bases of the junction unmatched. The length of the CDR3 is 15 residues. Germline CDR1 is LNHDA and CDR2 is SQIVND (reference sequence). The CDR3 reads CASSTGGGYNSPLHF. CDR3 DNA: TGTGCCAGTAGTACAGGGGGAGGATATAATTCACCCCTCCACTTT. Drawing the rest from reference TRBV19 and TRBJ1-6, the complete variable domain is DGGITQSPKYLFRKEGQNVTLSCEQNLNHDAMYWYRQDPGQGLRLIYYSQIVNDFQKGDIAEGYSVSREKKESFPLTVTSAQKNPTAFYLCASSTGGGYNSPLHFGNGTRLTVT.

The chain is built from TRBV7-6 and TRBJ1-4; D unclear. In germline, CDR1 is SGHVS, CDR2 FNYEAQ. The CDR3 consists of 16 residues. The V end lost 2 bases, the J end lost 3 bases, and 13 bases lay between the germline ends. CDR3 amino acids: CASSLYPGRSNEKLFF. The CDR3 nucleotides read TGTGCCAGCAGCTTATACCCCGGGAGGTCTAATGAAAAACTGTTTTTT. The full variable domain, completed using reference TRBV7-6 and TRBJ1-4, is GAGVSQSPRYKVTKRGQDVALRCDPISGHVSLYWYRQALGQGPEFLTYFNYEAQQDKSGLPNDRFSAERPEGSISTLTIQRTEQRDSAMYRCASSLYPGRSNEKLFFGSGTQLSVL.

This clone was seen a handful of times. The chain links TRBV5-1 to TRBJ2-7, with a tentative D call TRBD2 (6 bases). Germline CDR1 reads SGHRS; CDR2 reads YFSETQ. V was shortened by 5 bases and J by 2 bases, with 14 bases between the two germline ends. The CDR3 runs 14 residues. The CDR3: CASREGSHPYEQYF. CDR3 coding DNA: TGCGCCAGCAGGGAGGGCTCGCACCCCTACGAGCAGTACTTC.

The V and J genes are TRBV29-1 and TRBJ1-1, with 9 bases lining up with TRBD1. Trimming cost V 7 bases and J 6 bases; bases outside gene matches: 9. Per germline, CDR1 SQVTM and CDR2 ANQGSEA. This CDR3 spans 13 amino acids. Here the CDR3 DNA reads TGCAGCGCGGCAACAGGGGGCATCGCTGAAGCTTTCTTT. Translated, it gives CSAATGGIAEAFF.

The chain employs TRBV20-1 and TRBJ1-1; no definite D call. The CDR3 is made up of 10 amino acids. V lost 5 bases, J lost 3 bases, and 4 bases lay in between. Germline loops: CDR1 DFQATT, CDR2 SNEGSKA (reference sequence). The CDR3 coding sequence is TGCAGTGCTCTTGACACTGAAGCTTTCTTT. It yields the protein CSALDTEAFF.

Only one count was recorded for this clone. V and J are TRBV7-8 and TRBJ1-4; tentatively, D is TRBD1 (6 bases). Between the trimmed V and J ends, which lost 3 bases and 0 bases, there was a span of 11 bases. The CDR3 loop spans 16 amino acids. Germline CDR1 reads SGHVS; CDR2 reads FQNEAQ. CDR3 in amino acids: CASSFTGTTTNEKLFF. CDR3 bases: TGTGCCAGCAGCTTCACAGGGACTACAACTAATGAAAAACTGTTTTTT.

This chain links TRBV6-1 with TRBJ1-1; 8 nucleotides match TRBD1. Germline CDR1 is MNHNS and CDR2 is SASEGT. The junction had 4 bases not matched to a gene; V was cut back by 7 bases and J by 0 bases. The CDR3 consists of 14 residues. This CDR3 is CASNPGQVNTEAFF. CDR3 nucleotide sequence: TGTGCCAGCAACCCGGGACAGGTGAACACTGAAGCTTTCTTT.

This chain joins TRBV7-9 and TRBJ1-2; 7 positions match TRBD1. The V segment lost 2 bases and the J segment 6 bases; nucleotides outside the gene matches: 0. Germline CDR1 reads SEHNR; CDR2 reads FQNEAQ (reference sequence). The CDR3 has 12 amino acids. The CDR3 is CASSLQGDGYTF. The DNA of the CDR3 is TGTGCCAGCAGCTTACAGGGGGATGGCTACACCTTC.

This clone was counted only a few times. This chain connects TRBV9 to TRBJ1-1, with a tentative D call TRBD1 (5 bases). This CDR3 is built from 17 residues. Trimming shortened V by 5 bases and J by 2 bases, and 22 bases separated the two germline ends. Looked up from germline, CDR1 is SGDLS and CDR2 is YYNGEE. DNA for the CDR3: TGTGCCAGCAGGTCAGATGTAGGGGAGGGGATCAACACTGAAGCTTTCTTT. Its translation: CASRSDVGEGINTEAFF.

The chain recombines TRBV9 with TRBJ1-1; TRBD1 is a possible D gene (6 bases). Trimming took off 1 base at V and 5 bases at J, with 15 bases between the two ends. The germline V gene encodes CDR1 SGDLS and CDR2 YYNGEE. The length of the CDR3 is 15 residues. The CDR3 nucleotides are TGTGCCAGCAGCGTAAGGGAGGGAAGGGGGACTGAAGCTTTCTTT. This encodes CASSVREGRGTEAFF. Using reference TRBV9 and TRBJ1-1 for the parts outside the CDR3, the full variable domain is DSGVTQTPKHLITATGQRVTLRCSPRSGDLSVYWYQQSLDQGLQFLIQYYNGEERAKGNILERFSAQQFPDLHSELNLSSLELGDSALYFCASSVREGRGTEAFFGQGTRLTVV.

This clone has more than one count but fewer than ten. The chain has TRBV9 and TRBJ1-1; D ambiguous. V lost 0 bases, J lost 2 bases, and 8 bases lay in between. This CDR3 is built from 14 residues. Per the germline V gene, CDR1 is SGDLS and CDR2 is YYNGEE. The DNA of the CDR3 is TGTGCCAGCAGCGTAGAGACTAGTAACACTGAAGCTTTCTTT. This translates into CASSVETSNTEAFF.

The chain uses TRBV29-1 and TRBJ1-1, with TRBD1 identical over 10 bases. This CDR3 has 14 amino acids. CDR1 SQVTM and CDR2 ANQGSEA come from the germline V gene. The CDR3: CSVRGTGEDTEAFF. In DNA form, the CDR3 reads TGCAGTGTTCGAGGGACAGGGGAGGACACTGAAGCTTTCTTT.

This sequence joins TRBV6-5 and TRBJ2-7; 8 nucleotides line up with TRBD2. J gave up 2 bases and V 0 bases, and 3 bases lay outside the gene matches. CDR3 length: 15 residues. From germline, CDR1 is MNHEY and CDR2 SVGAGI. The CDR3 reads CASSYSRRGAYEQYF. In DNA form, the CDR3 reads TGTGCCAGCAGTTACTCGCGGCGGGGGGCCTACGAGCAGTACTTC.

CDR3 DNA sequence: TGTGCCAGCAGCGCCTGGGCTGGGGAGCTGTTTTTT. Translated: CASSAWAGELFF. The J gene is TRBJ2-2, the V gene TRBV9; no reliable D call. Germline values: CDR1 SGDLS, CDR2 YYNGEE. The ends were cut back, 3 bases at V and 8 bases at J, with 8 bases in the middle. The CDR3 has 12 amino acids.

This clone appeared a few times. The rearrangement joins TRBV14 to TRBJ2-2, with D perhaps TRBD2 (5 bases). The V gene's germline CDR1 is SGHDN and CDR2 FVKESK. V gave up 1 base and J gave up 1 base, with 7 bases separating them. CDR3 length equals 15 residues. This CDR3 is CASSQVSGNTGELFF. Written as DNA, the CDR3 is TGTGCCAGCAGCCAAGTGAGCGGGAACACCGGGGAGCTGTTTTTT.

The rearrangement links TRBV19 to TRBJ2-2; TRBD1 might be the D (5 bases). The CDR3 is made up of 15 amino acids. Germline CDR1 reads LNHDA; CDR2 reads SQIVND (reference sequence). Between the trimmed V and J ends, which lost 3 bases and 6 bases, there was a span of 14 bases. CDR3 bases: TGTGCCAGTAGTATTAAAGCAGGGAATCCCGGGGAGCTGTTTTTT. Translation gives CASSIKAGNPGELFF.